The 27 T cell receptor beta chains in this list originate from one sample, sequenced in a study of CD8 T cells in ankylosing spondylitis. Each CDR3 protein gets one entry after TCRdb re-called the 5' RACE reads with MiXCR. In the table there are fewer than 180,000 distinct CDR3 sequences, about 42% of which are singletons. Sample: synovial fluid, either unsorted or a sorted T cell fraction (not recorded which). Receptor source: a male donor with ankylosing spondylitis.

This clonotype was seen once. The chain carries TRBV6-1 and TRBJ1-2; D is uncertain. V was clipped by 6 bases and J by 7 bases, with 9 bases between them. CDR3 size: 11 residues. In germline, CDR1 is MNHNS, CDR2 SASEGT. The CDR3 sequence is CASRHPGGYTF. DNA of the CDR3: TGTGCCAGCAGGCACCCGGGTGGCTACACCTTC.

This clonotype has only a few counts. An end of the junction differs from the germline gene, which may be a read error. The chain combines TRBV7-9 with TRBJ2-5; 13 bases are shared with TRBD2. The CDR3 contains 17 residues. CDR1 is SEHNR, CDR2 FQNEAQ, per germline (reference sequence). CDR3 amino acids: CASSLGLAGAHRWTQYF. The CDR3 nucleotides read TGTGCCAGCAGTTTAGGACTAGCGGGGGCCCACCGGTGGACCCAGTACTTC.

This clonotype showed up just a few times. This sequence joins TRBV7-9 and TRBJ2-2; D uncertain. Looked up from germline, CDR1 is SEHNR and CDR2 is FQNEAQ (reference sequence). This CDR3 spans 15 amino acids. V lost 1 base, J lost 3 bases, and 9 bases lay in between. The CDR3 DNA follows: TGTGCCAGCAGCTTAGTTAGCAACCACACCGGGGAGCTGTTTTTT. Amino acids: CASSLVSNHTGELFF.

This clonotype occurred a few times. The chain has TRBV4-2 and TRBJ2-1; D is tentatively TRBD1 or TRBD2 (5 bases each). V gave up 1 base and J gave up 1 base, with 11 bases separating them. Germline CDR1 reads LGHNA; CDR2 reads YNFKEQ. CDR3 length: 16 amino acids. In DNA form, the CDR3 reads TGTGCCAGCAGCCAAGGGGTAGAGGGGTCCTACAATGAGCAGTTCTTC. Residues: CASSQGVEGSYNEQFF.

The rearrangement uses TRBV3-1 and TRBJ2-1; D is perhaps TRBD2 (5 bases). The CDR3 has 14 amino acids. The V gene lost 1 base and the J gene lost 5 bases, with 9 bases spanning the gap. Germline CDR1 is LGHDT and CDR2 is YNNKEL (reference sequence). The CDR3 here is CASSQGPGDNEQFF. The CDR3 DNA is TGTGCCAGCAGCCAAGGACCCGGGGACAATGAGCAGTTCTTC.

The chain has TRBV13 and TRBJ2-1; TRBD1 matches at 10 bases. CDR3 length: 16 amino acids. J gave up 2 bases and V 5 bases, and 6 bases lay outside the gene matches. Germline V gene data show CDR1 as PRHDT and CDR2 as FYEKMQ (reference sequence). The DNA of the CDR3 is TGTGCCAGCAGCGCCACCGGGACAGGGGCCTACAATGAGCAGTTCTTC. This gives the protein CASSATGTGAYNEQFF. Complete variable domain (other parts from reference TRBV13 and TRBJ2-1): AAGVIQSPRHLIKEKRETATLKCYPIPRHDTVYWYQQGPGQDPQFLISFYEKMQSDKGSIPDRFSAQQFSDYHSELNMSSLELGDSALYFCASSATGTGAYNEQFFGPGTRLTVL.

This clonotype was seen more than once but under ten times. The J gene is TRBJ2-1, the V gene TRBV24-1; 10 nucleotides line up with TRBD2. Trimming cost V 4 bases and J 8 bases; bases outside gene matches: 16. This CDR3 contains 18 residues. Germline V lookup: CDR1 KGHDR, CDR2 SFDVKD. CDR3 nucleotide sequence: TGTGCCACCAGTGACTCACCCCGACCGGGACTAGCGAACGATGAGCAGTTCTTC. It translates to CATSDSPRPGLANDEQFF.

V and J are TRBV20-1 and TRBJ2-7; weak D call: TRBD1 (6 bases). The CDR3 runs 14 residues. Germline CDR1 and CDR2: DFQATT and SNEGSKA (reference sequence). Trimming took off 6 bases at V and 6 bases at J, with 21 bases between the two ends. The DNA for the CDR3 is TGCAGTGCAAGGCAGACAGGACACTTAGGCGAGCAGTACTTC. It yields the protein CSARQTGHLGEQYF.

This chain uses TRBV10-3 with TRBJ1-4; possibly TRBD1 for D (5 bases). Trimming stripped 4 bases from V and 8 bases from J, with 11 bases between. Germline CDR1 reads ENHRY; CDR2 reads SYGVKD. The CDR3 is 13 amino acids. DNA of the CDR3: TGTGCCATCAGTGTGGGGTCAGGGGAAAAACTGTTTTTT. Encoded protein: CAISVGSGEKLFF.

Note on this clonotype: Compared with germline, one end of the junction differs, possibly owing to a read error. The genes are TRBV20-1 and TRBJ2-1, with TRBD2 identical over 7 bases. Germline V gene data show CDR1 as DFQATT and CDR2 as SNEGSKA (reference sequence). CDR3 length: 12 amino acids. Written as DNA, the CDR3 is TGTGCTGCCGGACTAGGGAACAATGAGCAGTTCTTC. Its protein product is CAAGLGNNEQFF.

This rearrangement joins TRBV7-9 to TRBJ1-2; D is uncertain. The ends were cut back, 5 bases at V and 2 bases at J, with 9 bases in the middle. Germline V gene sequence: CDR1 SEHNR, CDR2 FQNEAQ (reference sequence). This CDR3 contains 13 residues. CDR3 DNA sequence: TGTGCCAGCAGCCCTCCTTACAACTATGGCTACACCTTC. Encoded protein: CASSPPYNYGYTF.

The chain is built from TRBV6-2 or TRBV6-3 and TRBJ2-7; D not resolved. CDR3 length equals 14 residues. Trimming took 5 bases from V and 2 from J, leaving 13 bases between them. Germline V gives CDR1 MNHEY, CDR2 SVGEGT. The CDR3, as DNA: TGTGCCAGCAGTCCGACAAGGTCAACCTACGAGCAGTACTTC. Protein product: CASSPTRSTYEQYF.

The J gene is TRBJ2-5, the V gene TRBV12-3 or TRBV12-4; 7 bases match TRBD2. Trimming cost V 6 bases and J 5 bases; bases outside gene matches: 6. The CDR3 is made up of 13 amino acids. CDR3 DNA: TGTGCCAGCAGCCGACTAGCTCGGGAGACCCAGTACTTC. As protein: CASSRLARETQYF.

The chain uses TRBV7-9 and TRBJ2-1; D is unclear. Trimming took 5 bases from V and 3 from J, leaving 14 bases between them. Germline loops: CDR1 SEHNR, CDR2 FQNEAQ (reference sequence). The CDR3 runs to 15 residues. For the CDR3, the DNA is TGTGCCAGCAGCCGCGGACCCAGCGTCTACAATGAGCAGTTCTTC. Translated: CASSRGPSVYNEQFF.

The chain carries TRBV6-1 and TRBJ2-3; D possibly corresponds to TRBD2 (5 bases). The germline V and J ends were trimmed by 6 bases and 5 bases, with 15 bases remaining between them. This CDR3 is 14 amino acids long. CDR1 is MNHNS and CDR2 is SASEGT in the germline V gene. CDR3 amino acids: CASREDWVGDTQYF. Written as DNA, the CDR3 is TGTGCCAGCAGGGAGGACTGGGTTGGAGATACGCAGTATTTT.

Only a few counts were recorded for this clonotype. The rearrangement joins TRBV29-1 to TRBJ2-5, with 8 bases fitting TRBD1. V was clipped by 8 bases and J by 1 base; unmatched bases: 6. This CDR3 is built from 13 residues. Germline V gene data show CDR1 as SQVTM and CDR2 as ANQGSEA. The CDR3 sequence is CSTLGQGQETQYF. The CDR3 bases are TGCAGCACCCTCGGACAGGGCCAAGAGACCCAGTACTTC. The whole variable domain, remainder taken from reference TRBV29-1 and TRBJ2-5, is SAVISQKPSRDICQRGTSLTIQCQVDSQVTMMFWYRQQPGQSLTLIATANQGSEATYESGFVIDKFPISRPNLTFSTLTVSNMSPEDSSIYLCSTLGQGQETQYFGPGTRLLVL.

V is TRBV4-3 and J is TRBJ2-7, with D unresolved. The V gene's germline CDR1 is LGHNA and CDR2 YSLEER. V was shortened by 0 bases and J by 6 bases, with 9 bases between the two germline ends. The CDR3 is 13 amino acids. For the CDR3, the DNA is TGCGCCAGCAGCCAAGACCGACCCATCGAGCAGTACTTC. The encoded protein is CASSQDRPIEQYF.

This clonotype has a count of ten or more. The chain links TRBV12-3 or TRBV12-4 to TRBJ1-2, with 7 nucleotides matching TRBD1. The CDR3 totals 13 residues. J gave up 5 bases and V 1 base, and 1 base lay outside the gene matches. The CDR3 DNA reads as TGTGCCAGCAGTTTAGGGGACAGTTATGGCTACACCTTC. Translating it yields CASSLGDSYGYTF.

This clonotype was observed a handful of times. The chain links TRBV2 to TRBJ1-6, with D perhaps matching TRBD1 (5 bases). Trimming stripped 6 bases from V and 6 bases from J, with 15 bases between. There are 15 residues in the CDR3. Germline-derived CDR1 and CDR2 are SNHLY and FYNNEI. The chain's CDR3 is CASSVMGPPNSPLHF. The CDR3 nucleotides are TGTGCCAGCAGCGTAATGGGACCCCCTAATTCACCCCTCCACTTT.

V is TRBV7-9 and J is TRBJ2-6; the D call may be TRBD1 or TRBD2 (5 bases each). Trimming took off 6 bases at V and 0 bases at J, with 15 bases between the two ends. The CDR3 loop spans 17 amino acids. Germline V gene sequence: CDR1 SEHNR, CDR2 FQNEAQ (reference sequence). The CDR3 here is CASRYKGTGSGANVLTF. The CDR3, as DNA: TGTGCCAGCAGGTATAAGGGGACGGGCTCTGGGGCCAACGTCCTGACTTTC.

The chain joins TRBV27 to TRBJ2-7, with D possibly matching TRBD2 (6 bases). Germline values: CDR1 MNHEY, CDR2 SMNVEV (reference sequence). The CDR3 contains 14 residues. Trimming took 6 bases from V and 1 from J, leaving 13 bases between them. The CDR3 region is CASSAGTLSYEQYF. CDR3 DNA: TGTGCCAGCAGCGCCGGGACTTTGTCCTACGAGCAGTACTTC.

A note on this clonotype: The CDR3 does not close with the conserved phenylalanine or tryptophan, likely indicating a read error. It is unclear where the CDR3 begins or ends on the DNA, so no DNA is shown, and the CDR3 is as TCRdb lists it. The CDR3 protein is CANTGTHKRPSTP. This sequence joins TRBV24-1 and TRBJ2-5; TRBD1 is the table's D call and was not checked against the DNA. The CDR3 sequence runs 13 residues, both termini included. The germline gives CDR1 KGHDR, CDR2 SFDVKD.

This chain links TRBV11-2 with TRBJ2-2; 13 nucleotides align to TRBD2. The CDR3 has 18 residues. With V trimmed by 1 base and J by 6 bases, 8 bases remained unmatched. In germline, CDR1 is SGHAT, CDR2 FQNNGV. Written as DNA, the CDR3 is TGTGCCAGCAGCTTAGTCAAGGGACTAGCGGGGAAGTCCGGGGAGCTGTTTTTT. Protein sequence: CASSLVKGLAGKSGELFF.

This clonotype was counted once. The chain is built from TRBV10-3 and TRBJ1-3; D may be TRBD1 (5 bases). The CDR3 contains 15 residues. V was clipped by 2 bases and J by 7 bases, with 15 bases between them. Germline CDR1 is ENHRY and CDR2 is SYGVKD. The CDR3 spells CAISERQTRMNTIYF. CDR3 nucleotide sequence: TGTGCCATCAGTGAGCGACAGACAAGAATGAACACCATATATTTT.

The chain is built from TRBV13 and TRBJ2-3; TRBD2 agrees at 7 bases. This CDR3 is 15 amino acids long. CDR1 and CDR2 from the germline V gene are PRHDT and FYEKMQ (reference sequence). Trimming took 6 bases from V and 6 from J; bases not matched to a gene: 12. In DNA, the CDR3 is TGTGCCAGCAGTAGCAGACTAGCTGTCCATGATACGCAGTATTTT. Amino acid sequence: CASSSRLAVHDTQYF.

This chain links TRBV4-1 with TRBJ2-2; 10 bases fit TRBD2. Germline CDR1 and CDR2: MGHRA and YSYEKL. V trimming: 1 base; J trimming: 4 bases; junction bases outside the gene matches: 12. The CDR3 contains 19 residues. The CDR3 sequence: CASSQVQASGGRSTGELFF. CDR3 in DNA: TGCGCCAGCAGCCAAGTTCAGGCTAGCGGGGGCAGGAGCACCGGGGAGCTGTTTTTT.

This clonotype appeared a few times. The chain joins TRBV7-9 to TRBJ1-1; no definite D call. Germline V gene lookup returns CDR1 SEHNR and CDR2 FQNEAQ (reference sequence). This CDR3 is 13 amino acids long. Trimming left V 5 bases short and J 1 base short, with 8 bases between. The CDR3 spells CASSPSGNTEAFF. CDR3 in DNA: TGTGCCAGCAGCCCGTCAGGGAACACTGAAGCTTTCTTT.